These T cell receptor beta chains were read from a single sample in a study of cytomegalovirus exposure and HLA in healthy donors. Libraries were prepared by immunoSEQ multiplex PCR; TCRdb keeps only in-frame clonotypes and omits some of them. The sample has 200,000 to 250,000 clones; around 86% are singletons. The source material was PBMCs. The receptor source for this set is a woman aged 18-30 years in good health and CMV-seropositive. Each CDR3 is given with its conserved first and last residue. The order of the fields is clone size, V gene, J gene, D gene, CDR3 protein, CDR3 DNA. The D gene is left open where the match is weak. Size is stated for part of the rows, as once, few or many counts, or as a class when the clone is expanded.

.	TRBV30	TRBJ1-4	.	CAWSAVRVRGEKLFF	TGTGCCTGGAGTGCCGTCCGGGTACGGGGTGAAAAACTGTTTTTT
.	TRBV4-1	TRBJ2-7	.	CASSLNQGSREQYF	TGCGCCAGCAGCTTAAACCAGGGTTCCCGCGAGCAGTACTTC
.	TRBV7-9	TRBJ1-1	.	CASSFRTANTEAFF	TGTGCCAGCAGCTTCAGGACAGCGAACACTGAAGCTTTCTTT
.	TRBV4-2	TRBJ2-7	.	CASSQDPEAGTYEQYF	TGTGCCAGCAGCCAAGATCCGGAGGCGGGAACCTACGAGCAGTACTTC
.	TRBV29-1	TRBJ1-1	.	CSVEGSTWAEAFF	TGCAGCGTTGAGGGCTCAACTTGGGCTGAAGCTTTCTTT
.	TRBV20-1	TRBJ2-1	.	CSARTTGGQFF	TGCAGTGCTAGAACGACAGGAGGGCAGTTCTTC
.	TRBV2	TRBJ2-7	.	CASSPSGLPSSEQYF	TGTGCCAGCTCCCCTTCTGGACTACCCTCTTCCGAGCAGTACTTC
.	TRBV7-9	TRBJ2-3	.	CARQGSTDTQYF	TGTGCCAGACAGGGATCCACAGATACGCAGTATTTT
.	TRBV6-1	TRBJ1-2	.	CASSESLRGSYYGYTF	TGTGCCAGCAGTGAATCACTAAGGGGCTCTTACTATGGCTACACCTTC
.	TRBV27	TRBJ2-7	TRBD2	CASSLRRTSAGVGEQYF	TGTGCCAGCAGTTTACGACGGACTAGCGCGGGGGTGGGGGAGCAGTACTTC
few	TRBV7-9	TRBJ1-2	TRBD1	CASGPGQGGPNYGYTF	TGTGCCAGCGGGCCGGGACAGGGCGGTCCTAACTATGGCTACACCTTC
.	TRBV6-5	TRBJ1-1	.	CASILNTEAFF	TGTGCCAGCATCCTAAACACTGAAGCTTTCTTT
.	TRBV6-1	TRBJ2-7	TRBD1	CASSVTGGTPYEQYF	TGTGCCAGCAGCGTTACAGGGGGAACCCCCTACGAGCAGTACTTC
.	TRBV27	TRBJ2-1	.	CASSLSRQEQFF	TGTGCCAGCAGTTTATCCCGACAGGAGCAGTTCTTC
.	TRBV5-1	TRBJ1-1	.	CASSLVASNTEAFF	TGCGCCAGCAGCTTGGTTGCGTCGAACACTGAAGCTTTCTTT
.	TRBV2	TRBJ1-5	.	CASSRDVDQPQHF	TGTGCCAGCAGCAGGGATGTTGATCAGCCCCAGCATTTT
.	TRBV29-1	TRBJ2-3	TRBD1	CSVERTGYKDTQYF	TGCAGCGTTGAAAGGACAGGGTATAAAGATACGCAGTATTTT
.	TRBV5-6	TRBJ2-5	.	CASSLGGPETQYF	TGTGCCAGCAGCTTGGGGGGGCCAGAGACCCAGTACTTC
few	TRBV19	TRBJ1-2	.	CASRGLWGRNYGYTF	TGTGCCAGTAGGGGATTGTGGGGGCGTAACTATGGCTACACCTTC
.	TRBV6-6	TRBJ2-5	.	CASSYSQGGAETQYF	TGTGCCAGCAGTTACTCACAGGGGGGGGCAGAGACCCAGTACTTC
.	TRBV5-6	TRBJ2-1	TRBD2	CASSWGLAGDYNEQFF	TGTGCCAGCAGCTGGGGACTAGCGGGAGACTACAATGAGCAGTTCTTC
once	TRBV30	TRBJ1-2	.	CAWSANYGYTF	TGTGCCTGGAGCGCGAACTATGGCTACACCTTC
few	TRBV28	TRBJ1-2	.	CASSLPQGIQYGYTF	TGTGCCAGCAGTCTTCCCCAGGGGATTCAATATGGCTACACCTTC
.	TRBV7-9	TRBJ2-1	.	CASSLAGEAYNEQFF	TGTGCCAGCAGCTTAGCAGGGGAGGCCTACAATGAGCAGTTCTTC
.	TRBV29-1	TRBJ1-4	.	CSVSPGLSNEKLFF	TGCAGCGTGTCTCCGGGACTTAGTAATGAAAAACTGTTTTTT
.	TRBV27	TRBJ2-2	TRBD2	CASSLMAGAHNTGELFF	TGTGCCAGCAGTTTAATGGCGGGAGCTCACAACACCGGGGAGCTGTTTTTT
.	TRBV27	TRBJ2-7	TRBD2	CASSPRAGGSHDYEQYF	TGTGCCAGCAGTCCCCGGGCGGGGGGCTCTCACGACTACGAGCAGTACTTC
.	TRBV28	TRBJ1-5	.	CASSPPYGGNQPQHF	TGTGCCAGCAGTCCCCCTTATGGAGGAAATCAGCCCCAGCATTTT
.	TRBV6-5	TRBJ2-3	.	CASSLGGAADTQYF	TGTGCCAGCAGTCTCGGGGGAGCTGCAGATACGCAGTATTTT
.	TRBV14	TRBJ1-1	.	CASSPAGDTEAFF	TGTGCCAGCAGCCCTGCGGGGGACACTGAAGCTTTCTTT
.	TRBV5-1	TRBJ2-2	.	CATGQRTGELFF	TGCGCCACGGGACAAAGGACCGGGGAGCTGTTTTTT
.	TRBV19	TRBJ2-2	TRBD2	CASSITSGITGELFF	TGTGCCAGTAGTATTACTAGCGGGATCACCGGGGAGCTGTTTTTT
.	TRBV6-5	TRBJ1-2	.	CASSSLRQATDGYTF	TGTGCCAGCAGTTCGCTCCGACAGGCTACGGATGGCTACACCTTC
.	TRBV9	TRBJ2-5	TRBD1	CASSTQGNRETQYF	TGTGCCAGCAGCACACAGGGGAATCGGGAGACCCAGTACTTC
.	TRBV18	TRBJ1-2	TRBD1	CASSPPTGVYGYTF	TGTGCCAGCTCACCACCAACAGGGGTCTATGGCTACACCTTC
.	TRBV6-5	TRBJ2-7	.	CASSRGTRGLYEQYF	TGTGCCAGCAGCAGGGGCACCCGTGGGCTCTACGAGCAGTACTTC
.	TRBV6-5	TRBJ2-1	.	CASRRDSREQFF	TGTGCCAGCAGGAGAGACTCGCGTGAGCAGTTCTTC
.	TRBV27	TRBJ2-1	.	CASSPGQSVEGLGVYNEQFF	TGTGCCAGCAGTCCAGGGCAGTCTGTCGAGGGACTGGGGGTCTACAATGAGCAGTTCTTC
.	TRBV4-1	TRBJ2-1	TRBD2	CASSLPGLAGEQFF	TGCGCCAGCAGCCTACCGGGACTAGCAGGTGAGCAGTTCTTC
.	TRBV5-4	TRBJ2-5	.	CASSLELTETQYF	TGTGCCAGCAGCTTGGAGCTAACCGAGACCCAGTACTTC
once	TRBV9	TRBJ2-7	TRBD1	CASSPGGGITYEQYF	TGTGCCAGCAGCCCAGGGGGCGGGATCACCTACGAGCAGTACTTC
.	TRBV27	TRBJ2-1	.	CASSLGANSYNEQFF	TGTGCCAGCAGTTTAGGGGCAAACTCCTACAATGAGCAGTTCTTC
once	TRBV30	TRBJ1-2	.	CAWSLLRESNYGYTF	TGTGCCTGGAGTCTATTACGAGAGAGCAACTATGGCTACACCTTC
once	TRBV5-1	TRBJ1-1	.	CASSLTGGINTEAFF	TGCGCCAGCAGCTTAACGGGGGGGATAAACACTGAAGCTTTCTTT
.	TRBV11-2	TRBJ1-3	.	CASSPRIGNTIYF	TGTGCCAGCAGCCCGCGGATTGGAAACACCATATATTTT
.	TRBV11-2	TRBJ2-2	.	CASSRDDTGYTGELFF	TGTGCCAGCAGCCGAGATGACACAGGGTACACCGGGGAGCTGTTTTTT